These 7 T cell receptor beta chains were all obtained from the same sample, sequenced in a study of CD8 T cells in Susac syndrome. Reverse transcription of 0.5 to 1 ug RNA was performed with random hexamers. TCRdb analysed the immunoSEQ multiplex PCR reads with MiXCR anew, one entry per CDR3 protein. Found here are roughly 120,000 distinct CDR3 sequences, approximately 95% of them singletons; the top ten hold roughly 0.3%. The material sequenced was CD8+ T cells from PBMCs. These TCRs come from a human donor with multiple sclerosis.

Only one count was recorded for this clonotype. The CDR3 bases are TGTGCCAGCAGTCCTAGTGAAACCGGGGAGCTGTTTTTT. Translating it yields CASSPSETGELFF. The genes are TRBV3-1 and TRBJ2-2; no reliable D call. The germline CDR1 and CDR2 sequences are LGHDT and YNNKEL (reference sequence). The CDR3 is 13 residues long. V was clipped by 6 bases and J by 5 bases, with 10 bases between them. Supplemented by reference TRBV3-1 and TRBJ2-2, the full variable domain reads DTAVSQTPKYLVTQMGNDKSIKCEQNLGHDTMYWYKQDSKKFLKIMFSYNNKELIINETVPNRFSPKSPDKAHLNLHINSLELGDSAVYFCASSPSETGELFFGEGSRLTVL.

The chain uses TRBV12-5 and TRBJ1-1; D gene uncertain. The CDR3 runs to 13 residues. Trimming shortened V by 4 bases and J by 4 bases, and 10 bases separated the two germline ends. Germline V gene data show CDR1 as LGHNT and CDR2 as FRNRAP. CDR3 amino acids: CASGSDGGTEAFF. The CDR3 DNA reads TGTGCTAGTGGTTCGGACGGAGGCACTGAAGCTTTCTTT.

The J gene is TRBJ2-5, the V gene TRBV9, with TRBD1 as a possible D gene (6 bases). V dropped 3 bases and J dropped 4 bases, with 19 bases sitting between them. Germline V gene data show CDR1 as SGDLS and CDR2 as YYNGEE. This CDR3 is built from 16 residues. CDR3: CASSAIRDTTRETQYF. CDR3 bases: TGTGCCAGCAGCGCAATACGGGACACCACCAGAGAGACCCAGTACTTC.

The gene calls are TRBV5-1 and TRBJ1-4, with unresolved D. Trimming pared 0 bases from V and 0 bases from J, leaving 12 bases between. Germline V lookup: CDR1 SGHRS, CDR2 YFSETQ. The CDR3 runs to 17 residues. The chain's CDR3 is CASSLALGFSTNEKLFF. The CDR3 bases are TGCGCCAGCAGCTTGGCCCTCGGGTTTTCAACTAATGAAAAACTGTTTTTT.

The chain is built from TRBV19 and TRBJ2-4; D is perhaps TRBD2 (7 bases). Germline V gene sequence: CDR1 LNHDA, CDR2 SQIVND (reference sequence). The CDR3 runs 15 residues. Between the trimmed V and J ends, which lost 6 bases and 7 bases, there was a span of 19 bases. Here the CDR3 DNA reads TGTGCCAGTAGCCTCAGGGGAGGGGTTCGGAACATTCAGTACTTC. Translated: CASSLRGGVRNIQYF.

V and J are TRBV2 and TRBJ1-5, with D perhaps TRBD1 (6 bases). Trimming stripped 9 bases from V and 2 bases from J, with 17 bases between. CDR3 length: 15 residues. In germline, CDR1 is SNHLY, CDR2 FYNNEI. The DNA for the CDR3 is TGTGCCAGTAAGGGGGGCAGGGTTGGCAATCAGCCCCAGCATTTT. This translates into CASKGGRVGNQPQHF.

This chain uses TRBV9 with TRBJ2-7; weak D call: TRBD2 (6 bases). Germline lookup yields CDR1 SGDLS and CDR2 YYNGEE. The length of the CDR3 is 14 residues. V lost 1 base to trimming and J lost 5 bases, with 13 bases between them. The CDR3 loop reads CASSVRGSDHEQYF. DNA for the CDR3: TGTGCCAGCAGCGTACGGGGGTCCGACCACGAGCAGTACTTC.